This T cell receptor (beta chain) was recovered during a study of shared clonotypes between healthy human individuals. Findings of the study overall: For naive CD4 cells, roughly 4.6% of clonotypes were shared across a handful of donors.

In the naive CD8 group, cells lacked CD45RO and were positively selected for CCR7, so terminally differentiated effector memory CD45RA+ cells were left out. Recent vaccinations or acute infections were absent in the healthy HIV-negative adult donors. A remark on this clone: As yet, its antigen is unknown.

Only in-frame clones appear in the TCRdb table, and some are missing; sequencing was by immunoSEQ multiplex PCR. The table lists about 1.9 million clones, 80% to 95% of them singletons. The CDR3 length is 18 residues. Germline V gene sequence: CDR1 WSHSY, CDR2 SAAADI. Losses at the gene ends were 4 bases for V and 2 bases for J; bases not matched to a gene: 13. The chain is built from TRBV10-2 and TRBJ1-1; 10 bases align to TRBD1. This sequence originates from a man between 18 and 35 years old in good health. Some clones in this sample may be carry-over from other donors' samples. Source material: naive CD8+ T cells from PBMCs. DNA of the CDR3: TGCGCCAGCAGTGGCCGGCCGGGACAGGGGACAAAAAACACTGAAGCTTTCTTT. Encoded protein: CASSGRPGQGTKNTEAFF.